This T cell receptor (beta chain) was identified during a study of cytomegalovirus exposure and HLA in healthy donors. Study results and limitations: Sequencing depth roughly uniform across donors was assumed in presence/absence analyses. An analysis was carried out later, and it reportedly showed fewer N-insertions in an Asian-associated ancestry cluster than the approximately 710-donor mean. Further analysis was carried out later, and it showed several of the most significant clusters appearing linked to common viral pathogens.

As regards this clone: Its target is unknown.

Germline V gene data show CDR1 as SGHAT and CDR2 as FQNNGV. Trimming removed 5 bases from V and 4 bases from J; junction bases left unmatched: 9. The CDR3 has 15 residues. A multiplex PCR was run with 60 Vbeta primers and 13 Jbeta primers. Using immunoSEQ multiplex PCR, the repertoire was profiled, and TCRdb retains in-frame clones only, with some absent. The table includes about 150,000 clones, about 83% detected once. The chain is built from TRBV11-2 and TRBJ2-5; 8 bases are shared with TRBD1. The sequenced material came from PBMCs. This TCR derives from a woman between 35 and 50 years old in good health and CMV-seronegative. DNA of the CDR3: TGTGCCAGCAGCCTTCAAGGACAGGGAGGAGAGACCCAGTACTTC. Protein product: CASSLQGQGGETQYF.